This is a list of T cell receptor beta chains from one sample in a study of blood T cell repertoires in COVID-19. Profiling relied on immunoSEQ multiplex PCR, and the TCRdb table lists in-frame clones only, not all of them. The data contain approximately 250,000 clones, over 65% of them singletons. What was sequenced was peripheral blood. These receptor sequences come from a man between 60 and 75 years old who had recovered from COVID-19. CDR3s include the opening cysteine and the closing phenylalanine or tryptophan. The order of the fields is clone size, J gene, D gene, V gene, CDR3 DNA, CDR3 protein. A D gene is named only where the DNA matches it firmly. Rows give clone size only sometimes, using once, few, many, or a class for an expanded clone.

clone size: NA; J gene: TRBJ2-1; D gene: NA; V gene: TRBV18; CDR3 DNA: TGTGCCAGCTCACCAGATAGCTCACCGTACAATGAGCAGTTCTTC; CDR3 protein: CASSPDSSPYNEQFF
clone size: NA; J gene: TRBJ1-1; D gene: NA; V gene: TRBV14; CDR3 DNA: TGTGCCAGCAGCCAAGATATTTGGGGGCTTACGTACACTGAAGCTTTCTTT; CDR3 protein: CASSQDIWGLTYTEAFF
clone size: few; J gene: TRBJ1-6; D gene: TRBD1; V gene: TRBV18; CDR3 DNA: TGTGCCAGCTCACCAAGGACAGGGGATAATTCACCCCTCCACTTT; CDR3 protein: CASSPRTGDNSPLHF
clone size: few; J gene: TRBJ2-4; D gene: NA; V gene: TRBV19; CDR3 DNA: TGTGCCAGTAGTCTCGGGGAGCCCCAAAACATTCAGTACTTC; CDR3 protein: CASSLGEPQNIQYF
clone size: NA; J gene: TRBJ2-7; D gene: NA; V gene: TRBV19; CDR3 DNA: TGTGCCAGTAGTGAGGGCTCACGAACCGAGCAGTACTTC; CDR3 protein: CASSEGSRTEQYF
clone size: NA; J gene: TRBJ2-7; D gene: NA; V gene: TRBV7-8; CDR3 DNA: TGTGCCAGCAGCTTACGTACGGGCGAGCAGTACTTC; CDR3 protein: CASSLRTGEQYF
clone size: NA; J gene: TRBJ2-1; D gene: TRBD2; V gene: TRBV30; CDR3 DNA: TGTGCCTGGAGTGTAGCTAGCGGGATCTACAATGAGCAGTTCTTC; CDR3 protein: CAWSVASGIYNEQFF
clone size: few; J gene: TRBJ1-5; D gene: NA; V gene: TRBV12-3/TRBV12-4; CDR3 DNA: TGTGCCACCAGAGGGGTGTATAGCCAGCCCCAGCATTTT; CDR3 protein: CATRGVYSQPQHF
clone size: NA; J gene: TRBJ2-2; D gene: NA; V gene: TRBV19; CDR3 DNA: TGTGCCAGTAGCGACCGACTCACCGGGGAGCTGTTTTTT; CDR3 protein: CASSDRLTGELFF
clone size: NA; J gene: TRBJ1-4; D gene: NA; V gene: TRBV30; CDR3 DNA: TGTGCCTGGAGTTACGGTAGTGGGCTTAATGAAAAACTGTTTTTT; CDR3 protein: CAWSYGSGLNEKLFF
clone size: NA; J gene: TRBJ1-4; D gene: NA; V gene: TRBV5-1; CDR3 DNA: TGCGCCAGCAGCTTGGGTGACAGCGTGGGTGAAAAACTGTTTTTT; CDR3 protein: CASSLGDSVGEKLFF
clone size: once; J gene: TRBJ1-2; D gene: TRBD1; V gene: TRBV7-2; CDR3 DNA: TGTGCCAGCAGACGGGACAGCTCGGGGAACTATGGCTACACCTTC; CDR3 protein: CASRRDSSGNYGYTF
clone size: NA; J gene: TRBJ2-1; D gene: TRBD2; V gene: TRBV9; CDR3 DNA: TGTGCCAGCAGCGTAGATCCTAGCGGGGGGGCTGTATCCTACAATGAGCAGTTCTTC; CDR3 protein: CASSVDPSGGAVSYNEQFF
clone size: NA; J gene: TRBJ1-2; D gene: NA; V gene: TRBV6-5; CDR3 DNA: TGTGCCAGCAGACCTCCCCCACCGGATTCGGGTGGCTACACCTTC; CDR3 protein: CASRPPPPDSGGYTF
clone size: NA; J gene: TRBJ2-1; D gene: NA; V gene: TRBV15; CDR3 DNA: TGTGCCACCAGCAGAGGGGGGGATAGAACGGTCGACAATGAGCAGTTCTTC; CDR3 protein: CATSRGGDRTVDNEQFF
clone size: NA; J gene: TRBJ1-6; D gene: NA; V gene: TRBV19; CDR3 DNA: TGTGCCAGTAGTATTTCGGGTGATAATTCACCCCTCCACTTT; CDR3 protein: CASSISGDNSPLHF
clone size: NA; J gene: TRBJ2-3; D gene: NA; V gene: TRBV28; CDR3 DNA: TGTGCCAGCAGTTCGGTTCAGGGCTTGACAGATACGCAGTATTTT; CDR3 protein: CASSSVQGLTDTQYF
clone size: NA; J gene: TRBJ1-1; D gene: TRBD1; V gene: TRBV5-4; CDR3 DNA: TGTGCCAGCAGCCAGTATCGCGGACAGGGGAGCACTGAAGCTTTCTTT; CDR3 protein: CASSQYRGQGSTEAFF
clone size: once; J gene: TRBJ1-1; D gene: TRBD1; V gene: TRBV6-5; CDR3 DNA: TGTGCCAGCAGTTCTGGTGGGACAGGGCAAAATAGGGCTTTCTTT; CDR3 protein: CASSSGGTGQNRAFF
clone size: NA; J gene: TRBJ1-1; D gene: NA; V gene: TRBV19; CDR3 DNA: TGTGCCAGTAGTATAGTAGGTCCGACAGCCAGAATGAACACTGAAGCTTTCTTT; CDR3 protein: CASSIVGPTARMNTEAFF
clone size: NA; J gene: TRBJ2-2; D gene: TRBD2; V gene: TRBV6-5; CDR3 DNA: TGTGCCAGCAGTTCAAGGGCTCTAGCGGGCACCGGGGAGCTGTTTTTT; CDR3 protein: CASSSRALAGTGELFF
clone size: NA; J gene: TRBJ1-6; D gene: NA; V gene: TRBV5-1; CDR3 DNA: TGCGCCAGCAGCTTGGCAGGGGACTATAATTCACCCCTCCACTTT; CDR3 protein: CASSLAGDYNSPLHF
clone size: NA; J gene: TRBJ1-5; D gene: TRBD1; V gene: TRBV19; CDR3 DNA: TGTGCCAGTAATGAACAGGGGATTAATCAGCCCCAGCATTTT; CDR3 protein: CASNEQGINQPQHF
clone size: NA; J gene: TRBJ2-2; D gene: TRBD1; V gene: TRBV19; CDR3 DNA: TGTGCCAGTAGTATGCGACAGGGAGTCGACACCGGGGAGCTGTTTTTT; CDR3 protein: CASSMRQGVDTGELFF
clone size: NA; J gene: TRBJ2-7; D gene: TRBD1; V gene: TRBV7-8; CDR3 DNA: TGTGCCAGCAGCTTCGGTCTCGGGACAGGGGGTCACGAGCAGTACTTC; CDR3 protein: CASSFGLGTGGHEQYF
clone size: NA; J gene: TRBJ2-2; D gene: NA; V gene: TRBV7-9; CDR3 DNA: TGTGCCAGCCTTTGGGGGGTGAACGGGGAGCTGTTTTTT; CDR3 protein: CASLWGVNGELFF
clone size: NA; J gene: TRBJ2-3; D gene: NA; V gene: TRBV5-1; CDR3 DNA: TGCGCCAGCAGCTTGGCCAATGGCGGGACTACAGATACGCAGTATTTT; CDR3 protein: CASSLANGGTTDTQYF
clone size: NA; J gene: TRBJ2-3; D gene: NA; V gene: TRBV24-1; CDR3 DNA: TGTGCCACCAGTGATCCCCGAACGGGGGCAGATACGCAGTATTTT; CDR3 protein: CATSDPRTGADTQYF
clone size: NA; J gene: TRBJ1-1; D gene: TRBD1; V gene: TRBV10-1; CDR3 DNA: TGCGCCAGCAAACAGGGGCCTAACACTGAAGCTTTCTTT; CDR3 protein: CASKQGPNTEAFF
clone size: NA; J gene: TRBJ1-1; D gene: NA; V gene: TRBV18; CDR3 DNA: TGTGCCAGCTCACCAGACAGTATACCGACTGAAGCTTTCTTT; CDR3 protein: CASSPDSIPTEAFF
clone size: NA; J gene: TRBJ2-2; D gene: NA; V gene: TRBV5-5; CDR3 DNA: TGTGCCAGCAGCTTGGCACCAGCGAACACCGGGGAGCTGTTTTTT; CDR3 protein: CASSLAPANTGELFF
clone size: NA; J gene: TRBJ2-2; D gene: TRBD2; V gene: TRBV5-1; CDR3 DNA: TGCGCCAGCAGCCAGGCGACTAGCGGGCAGACCGGGGAGCTGTTTTTT; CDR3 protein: CASSQATSGQTGELFF
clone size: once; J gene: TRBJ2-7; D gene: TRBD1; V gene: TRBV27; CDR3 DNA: TGTGCCAGCAGTTCCCTGAGGGGACAGGGTAGCCACGAGCAGTACTTC; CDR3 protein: CASSSLRGQGSHEQYF
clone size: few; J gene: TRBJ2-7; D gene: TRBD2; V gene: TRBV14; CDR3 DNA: TGTGCCAGCAGCCAACAAATAGCGGGTGAGCAGTACTTC; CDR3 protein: CASSQQIAGEQYF
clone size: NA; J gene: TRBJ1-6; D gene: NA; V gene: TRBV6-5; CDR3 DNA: TGTGCCAGTAAGAGCTCCTATAATTCACCCCTCCACTTT; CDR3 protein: CASKSSYNSPLHF
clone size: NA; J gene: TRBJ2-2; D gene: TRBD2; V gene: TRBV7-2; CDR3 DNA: TGTGCCAGCAGCCCGCTAGCGGGAGGTACCGGGGAGCTGTTTTTT; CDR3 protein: CASSPLAGGTGELFF
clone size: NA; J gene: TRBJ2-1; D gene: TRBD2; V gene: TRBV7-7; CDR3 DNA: TGTGCCAGCAGCCCCCGGGAGGGGACCTACAATGAGCAGTTCTTC; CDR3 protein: CASSPREGTYNEQFF
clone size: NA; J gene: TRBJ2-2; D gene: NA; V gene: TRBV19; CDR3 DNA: TGTGCCAGTAGGAGGATCGGGGAGCTGTTTTTT; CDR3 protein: CASRRIGELFF
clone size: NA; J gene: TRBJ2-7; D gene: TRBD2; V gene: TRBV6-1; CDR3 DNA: TGTGCCAGCAGTGAAGCTTTTGTCCTAGCGGCACCCTACGAGCAGTACTTC; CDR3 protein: CASSEAFVLAAPYEQYF
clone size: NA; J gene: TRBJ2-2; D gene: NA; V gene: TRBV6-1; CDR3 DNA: TGTGCCAGCAGTGAACGGACAGGAGGGGCGGCCGGGGAGCTGTTTTTT; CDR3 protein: CASSERTGGAAGELFF
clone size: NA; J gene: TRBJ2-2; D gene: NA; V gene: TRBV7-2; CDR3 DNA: TGTGCCAGCAGCCATGCGGGGAACTTCGCCGGGGAGCTGTTTTTT; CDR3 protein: CASSHAGNFAGELFF
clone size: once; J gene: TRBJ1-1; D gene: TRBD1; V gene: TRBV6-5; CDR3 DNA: TGTGCCAGCAGTTACTCTGCCGGGACAGGGGGCTTGGGAGCTTTCTTT; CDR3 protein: CASSYSAGTGGLGAFF
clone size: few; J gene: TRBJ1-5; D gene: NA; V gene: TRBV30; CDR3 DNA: TGTGCCTGGAGTGGACTGCTAAATCAGCCCCAGCATTTT; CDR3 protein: CAWSGLLNQPQHF
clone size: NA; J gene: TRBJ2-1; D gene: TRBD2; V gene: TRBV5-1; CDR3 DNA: TGCGCCAGCAGCCGCACTGCGGGACTAGCGAACAATGAGCAGTTCTTC; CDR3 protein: CASSRTAGLANNEQFF
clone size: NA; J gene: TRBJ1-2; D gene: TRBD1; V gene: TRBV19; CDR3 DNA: TGTGCCACCAGGACAGGAGCTAACTATGGCTACACCTTC; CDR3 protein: CATRTGANYGYTF
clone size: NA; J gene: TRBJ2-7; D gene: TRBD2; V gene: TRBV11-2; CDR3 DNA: TGTGCCAGCAGCCCAGGAGGCGGGACTAGCGGGAAGAATTCCTACGAGCAGTACTTC; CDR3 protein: CASSPGGGTSGKNSYEQYF
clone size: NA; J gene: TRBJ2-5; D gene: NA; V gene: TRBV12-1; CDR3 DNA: TGTGCCAGCAGCTCGCCTTTAAGCGGGGGGGAAGTAGAGACCCAGTACTTC; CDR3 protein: CASSSPLSGGEVETQYF
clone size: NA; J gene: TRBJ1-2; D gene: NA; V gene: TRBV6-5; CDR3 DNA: TGTGCCAGCACGGTTGGTGGGAGAACAGATGGCTACACCTTC; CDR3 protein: CASTVGGRTDGYTF
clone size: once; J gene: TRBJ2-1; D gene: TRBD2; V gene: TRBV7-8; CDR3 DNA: TGTGCCAGCAGTCGAAGGGAGACTAGCGCGCGCGAGCAGTTCTTC; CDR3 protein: CASSRRETSAREQFF
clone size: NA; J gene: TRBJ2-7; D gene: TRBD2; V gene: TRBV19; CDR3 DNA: TGTGCCAGTAGTATTCAGCGGGGTGGATACGAGCAGTACTTC; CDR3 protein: CASSIQRGGYEQYF
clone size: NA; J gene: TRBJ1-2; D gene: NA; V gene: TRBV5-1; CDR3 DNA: TGCGCCAGCAGCTTTAACAGCCTCAGGGGTGGCTACACCTTC; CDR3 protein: CASSFNSLRGGYTF
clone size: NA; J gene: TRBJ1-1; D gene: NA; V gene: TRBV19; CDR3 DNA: TGTGCCAGTAGTACACAGACAAGTAACACTGAAGCTTTCTTT; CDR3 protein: CASSTQTSNTEAFF
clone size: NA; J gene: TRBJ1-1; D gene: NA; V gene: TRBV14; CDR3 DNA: TGTGCCAGCAGCCCTCGGACAGTTAGGAACACTGAAGCTTTCTTT; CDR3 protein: CASSPRTVRNTEAFF
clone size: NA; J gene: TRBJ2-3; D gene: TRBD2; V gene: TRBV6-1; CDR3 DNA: TGTGCCAGCAGTGATGGTGCGGGGGTATCGTCGGATACGCAGTATTTT; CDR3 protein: CASSDGAGVSSDTQYF
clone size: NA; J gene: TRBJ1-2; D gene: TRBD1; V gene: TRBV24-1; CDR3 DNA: TGTGCCACCAGTGAATACGACAGGGTTGGCTACACCTTC; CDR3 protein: CATSEYDRVGYTF
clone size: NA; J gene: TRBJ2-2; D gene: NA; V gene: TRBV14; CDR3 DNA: TGTGCCAGCAGCCAAGATCCGCCAGGCCACCCCGGGGAGCTGTTTTTT; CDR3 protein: CASSQDPPGHPGELFF
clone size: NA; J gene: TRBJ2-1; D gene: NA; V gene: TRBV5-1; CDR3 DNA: TGCGCCAGCAGCTTGGGCCAGGGGAGAGCGCGGGGGTCCTACAATGAGCAGTTCTTC; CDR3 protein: CASSLGQGRARGSYNEQFF
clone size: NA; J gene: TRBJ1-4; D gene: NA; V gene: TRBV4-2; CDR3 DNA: TGTGCCAGCAGCCAAGATTGGGCCCCGCGAGAAAAACTGTTTTTT; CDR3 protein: CASSQDWAPREKLFF